The 6 T cell receptor beta chains below all came from one sample that was sequenced in a study of T-cell reconstitution after alpha-beta-depleted transplantation in children. Unique molecular identifiers were built into the TCRbeta library. TCRdb redid the calling of the PCR reads with MiXCR, one entry per CDR3 protein. The table records 500,000 to 600,000 distinct CDR3 sequences, about 16% of them present only once. The sequencing here drew on PBMCs from the stem cell graft donor, taken from the stem cell graft. These receptors were obtained from a human donor who donated a stem cell graft to a child with acute lymphoblastic leukemia.

This chain uses TRBV7-9 with TRBJ1-4; D not resolved. Per germline, CDR1 SEHNR and CDR2 FQNEAQ (reference sequence). With 5 bases removed from V and 8 bases from J, the gap between germline ends came to 12 bases. The CDR3 is 13 residues long. The CDR3 spells CASSTRLGEKLFF. The CDR3 nucleotides are TGTGCCAGCAGCACCCGGCTGGGGGAAAAACTGTTTTTT. The entire variable domain, with the rest obtained from reference TRBV7-9 and TRBJ1-4, is as follows: DTGVSQNPRHKITKRGQNVTFRCDPISEHNRLYWYRQTLGQGPEFLTYFQNEAQLEKSRLLSDRFSAERPKGSFSTLEIQRTEQGDSAMYLCASSTRLGEKLFFGSGTQLSVL.

For the CDR3, the DNA is TGTGCCAGCAAAGGGACAGGGAAGCAGAGCTCCTACAATGAGCAGTTCTTC. Translated, it gives CASKGTGKQSSYNEQFF. The chain recombines TRBV6-1 with TRBJ2-1, with 9 bases that match TRBD1. The CDR3 consists of 17 residues. The V and J ends lost 7 bases and 0 bases, in that order; junction bases with no gene match: 10. The V gene's germline CDR1 is MNHNS and CDR2 SASEGT.

This clonotype was recorded a few times. The chain joins TRBV30 to TRBJ2-7, with D possibly TRBD1 on 6 matching bases. The germline V gene has CDR1 GTSNPN and CDR2 SVGIG (reference sequence). The CDR3 covers 11 residues. Trimming shortened V by 6 bases and J by 4 bases, and 10 bases separated the two germline ends. The CDR3 spells CACADSYEQYF. As DNA, the CDR3 is TGTGCCTGTGCGGACAGTTACGAGCAGTACTTC.

The V gene is TRBV18, the J gene TRBJ1-4; D may be TRBD1 (5 bases). V shed 0 bases and J shed 7 bases, with 9 bases lying between them. This CDR3 is built from 14 residues. CDR1 is KGHSH and CDR2 is LQKENI in the germline V gene. CDR3 in amino acids: CASSPPQGTEKLFF. The CDR3 region has the DNA TGTGCCAGCTCACCACCCCAGGGCACTGAAAAACTGTTTTTT.

This clonotype was observed a single time. The rearrangement links TRBV28 to TRBJ1-4; 9 bases fit TRBD1. There are 14 residues in the CDR3. V lost 5 bases to trimming and J lost 7 bases; unmatched junction nucleotides: 5. Germline loops: CDR1 MDHEN, CDR2 SYDVKM. CDR3: CASSLQGAAEKLFF. DNA of the CDR3: TGTGCCAGCAGTCTACAGGGGGCCGCTGAAAAACTGTTTTTT.

The genes are TRBV7-8 and TRBJ1-1; weak D call: TRBD1 (6 bases). From germline, CDR1 is SGHVS and CDR2 FQNEAQ. The CDR3 is 17 residues long. V was cut by 1 base and J by 1 base, with 16 bases left in between. The CDR3 DNA reads TGTGCCAGCAGCTTAGACCGGGGGCAGGGAACGAACACTGAAGCTTTCTTT. Protein sequence: CASSLDRGQGTNTEAFF.